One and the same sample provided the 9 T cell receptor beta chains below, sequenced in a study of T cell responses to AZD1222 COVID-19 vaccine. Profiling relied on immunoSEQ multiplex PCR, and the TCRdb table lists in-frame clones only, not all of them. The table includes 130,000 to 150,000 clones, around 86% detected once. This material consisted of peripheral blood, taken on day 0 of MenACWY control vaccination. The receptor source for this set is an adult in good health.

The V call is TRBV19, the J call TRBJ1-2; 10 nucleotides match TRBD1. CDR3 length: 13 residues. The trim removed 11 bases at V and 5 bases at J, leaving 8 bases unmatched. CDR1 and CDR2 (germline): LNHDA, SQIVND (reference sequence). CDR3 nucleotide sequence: TGTGCCGGCTCCCGGGACAGGGGATATGGCTACACCTTC. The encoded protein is CAGSRDRGYGYTF.

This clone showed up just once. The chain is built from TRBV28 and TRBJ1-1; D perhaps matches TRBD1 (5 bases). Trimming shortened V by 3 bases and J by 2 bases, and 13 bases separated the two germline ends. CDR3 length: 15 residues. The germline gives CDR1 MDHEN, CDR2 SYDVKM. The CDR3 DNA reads TGTGCCAGCAGTTTCGGGTGGGGCTTCAACACTGAAGCTTTCTTT. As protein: CASSFGWGFNTEAFF.

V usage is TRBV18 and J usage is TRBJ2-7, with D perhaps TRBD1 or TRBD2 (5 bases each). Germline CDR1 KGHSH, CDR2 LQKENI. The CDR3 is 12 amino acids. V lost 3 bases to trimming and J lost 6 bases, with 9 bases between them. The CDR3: CASSPGVVEQYV. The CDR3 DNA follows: TGTGCCAGCTCACCGGGGGTGGTCGAGCAGTACGTC.

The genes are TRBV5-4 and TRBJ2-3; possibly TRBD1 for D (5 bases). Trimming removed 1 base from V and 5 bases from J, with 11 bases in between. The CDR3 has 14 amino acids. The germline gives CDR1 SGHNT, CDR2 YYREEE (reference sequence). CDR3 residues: CASSLMGPEDTQYF. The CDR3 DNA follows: TGTGCCAGCAGCTTGATGGGGCCAGAAGATACGCAGTATTTT.

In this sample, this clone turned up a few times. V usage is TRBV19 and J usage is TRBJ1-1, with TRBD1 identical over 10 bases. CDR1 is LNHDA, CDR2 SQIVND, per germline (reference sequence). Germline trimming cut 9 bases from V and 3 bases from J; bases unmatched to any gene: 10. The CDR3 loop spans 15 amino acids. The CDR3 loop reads CASRDRGLSDTEAFF. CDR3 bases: TGTGCCAGCCGGGACAGGGGCCTTTCGGACACTGAAGCTTTCTTT.

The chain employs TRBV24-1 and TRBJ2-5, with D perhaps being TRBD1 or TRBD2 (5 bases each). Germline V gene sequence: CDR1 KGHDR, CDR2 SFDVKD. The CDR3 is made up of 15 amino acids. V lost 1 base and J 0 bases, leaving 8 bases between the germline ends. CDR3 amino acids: CATSDLLGDQETQYF. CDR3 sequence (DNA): TGTGCCACCAGTGATTTATTGGGGGACCAAGAGACCCAGTACTTC.

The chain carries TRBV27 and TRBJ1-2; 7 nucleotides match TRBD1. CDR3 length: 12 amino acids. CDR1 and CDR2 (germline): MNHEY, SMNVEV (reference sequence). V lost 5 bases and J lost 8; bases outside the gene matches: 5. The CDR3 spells CASSRQGVGYTF. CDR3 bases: TGTGCCAGCAGTCGGCAGGGGGTGGGCTACACCTTC.

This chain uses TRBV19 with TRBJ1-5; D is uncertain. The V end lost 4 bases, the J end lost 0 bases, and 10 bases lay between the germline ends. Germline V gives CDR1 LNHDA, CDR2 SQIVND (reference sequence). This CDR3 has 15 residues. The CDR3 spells CASSTPSYSNQPQHF. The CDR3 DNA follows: TGTGCCAGTAGTACCCCGTCGTATAGCAATCAGCCCCAGCATTTT.

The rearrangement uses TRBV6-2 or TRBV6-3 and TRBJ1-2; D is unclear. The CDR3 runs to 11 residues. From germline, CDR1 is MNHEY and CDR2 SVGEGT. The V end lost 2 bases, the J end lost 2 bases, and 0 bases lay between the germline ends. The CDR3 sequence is CASSYNYGYTF. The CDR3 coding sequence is TGTGCCAGCAGTTACAACTATGGCTACACCTTC.